Shown below are 25 T cell receptor beta chains from a single sample sequenced in a study of T-cell memory formation after mild COVID-19. One entry per CDR3 protein, called by TCRdb with MiXCR from the 5' RACE reads. The sample holds around 300,000 distinct CDR3 sequences; 8% to 9% are singletons and the top ten take 20% to 25%. The sequencing input was PBMCs or a T cell subset sorted from them (not recorded which). The receptors were sampled from a man aged 18 to 29 who had mild COVID-19 (a few samples of this study predate the infection). Cell type and time point are not known.

The chain couples TRBV7-9 to TRBJ1-5; D gene unclear. In germline, CDR1 is SEHNR, CDR2 FQNEAQ (reference sequence). The CDR3 contains 15 residues. Trimming stripped 5 bases from V and 0 bases from J, with 11 bases between. Here the CDR3 reads CASSPSAGSNQPQHF. CDR3 bases: TGTGCCAGCAGCCCCAGCGCTGGTAGCAATCAGCCCCAGCATTTT.

V usage is TRBV27 and J usage is TRBJ2-5; D possibly corresponds to TRBD1 (5 bases). The CDR3 has 11 amino acids. CDR1 is MNHEY, CDR2 SMNVEV, per germline (reference sequence). Trimming took 6 bases from V and 12 from J, leaving 14 bases between them. CDR3 sequence reads: CASRQGLIEYF. In nucleotides, the CDR3 is TGTGCCAGCAGGCAGGGTTTGATCGAGTACTTC.

This clonotype was observed a few times. The chain joins TRBV7-3 to TRBJ2-3; TRBD2 matches at 7 bases. The CDR3 has 14 amino acids. V lost 5 bases and J lost 4; bases outside the gene matches: 6. Germline V lookup: CDR1 SGHTA, CDR2 FQGTGA. CDR3 amino acids: CASSPGLVSDTQYF. The CDR3 DNA reads TGTGCCAGCAGCCCCGGACTAGTGTCAGATACGCAGTATTTT.

Remarks on this clonotype: This clone may be a read error of a much larger clone one base away. The chain recombines TRBV28 with TRBJ2-7; D is ambiguous. CDR1 is MDHEN and CDR2 is SYDVKM in the germline V gene. The CDR3 length is 13 residues. The ends were cut back, 6 bases at V and 5 bases at J, with 14 bases in the middle. CDR3 sequence reads: CASSQGITNEQYV. The CDR3 DNA is TGTGCCAGCAGCCAAGGGATTACCAACGAGCAGTACGTC.

This clonotype was picked up many times. The chain links TRBV6-5 to TRBJ2-7, with 9 bases identical to TRBD1. After removal of 6 bases from V and 4 bases from J, the junction contained 4 bases not matched to a gene. Germline V gene sequence: CDR1 MNHEY, CDR2 SVGAGI. The CDR3 contains 13 residues. The CDR3 sequence is CASSSDRGYEQYF. The CDR3 DNA is TGTGCCAGCAGCTCGGACAGGGGATACGAGCAGTACTTC.

This clonotype was seen only a few times. This rearrangement joins TRBV12-3 or TRBV12-4 to TRBJ2-7, with 8 bases aligning to TRBD1. This CDR3 contains 11 residues. V gave up 10 bases and J gave up 5 bases; unmatched junction bases: 4. DNA for the CDR3: TGTGCCACCGGGACAGGTAACGAGCAGTACTTC. Its translation: CATGTGNEQYF.

This clonotype was counted between two and nine times. The gene calls are TRBV12-5 and TRBJ1-1; 11 bases are a match to TRBD1. Unmatched junction bases numbered 8, after V lost 5 bases and J lost 0 bases. The CDR3 is made up of 17 amino acids. The germline CDR1 and CDR2 sequences are LGHNT and FRNRAP. CDR3 in amino acids: CASGAGQGGRMNTEAFF. CDR3 bases: TGTGCTAGTGGTGCGGGACAGGGGGGGAGAATGAACACTGAAGCTTTCTTT.

This clonotype was seen at least ten times. The rearrangement joins TRBV5-6 to TRBJ2-1; 12 positions agree with TRBD2. V shed 5 bases, J shed 1 base, and the junction held 4 bases outside the gene matches. Per germline, CDR1 SGHDT and CDR2 YYEEEE. This CDR3 is 16 amino acids long. CDR3 sequence (DNA): TGTGCCAGCAGTTTGACTAGCGGGGGTTCCTACAATGAGCAGTTCTTC. It is translated as CASSLTSGGSYNEQFF.

The chain links TRBV18 to TRBJ1-1; TRBD1 aligns across 9 bases. The length of the CDR3 is 15 residues. Unmatched junction bases numbered 5, after V lost 6 bases and J lost 0 bases. The V gene's germline CDR1 is KGHSH and CDR2 LQKENI. Written as DNA, the CDR3 is TGTGCCAGCTCTCAGGGACAGGGAATGAACACTGAAGCTTTCTTT. Translation: CASSQGQGMNTEAFF.

In this sample, this clonotype turned up a few times. CDR3 region: CASSGGGGNTGELFF. The CDR3 DNA is TGCGCCAGCAGCGGCGGGGGCGGGAACACCGGGGAGCTGTTTTTT. The rearrangement links TRBV5-1 to TRBJ2-2; maybe TRBD2 (7 bases). V lost 4 bases and J 1 base, leaving 11 bases between the germline ends. This CDR3 contains 15 residues. Germline V gene sequence: CDR1 SGHRS, CDR2 YFSETQ.

This clonotype appeared many times. The gene calls are TRBV5-1 and TRBJ2-1, with unresolved D. The germline CDR1 and CDR2 sequences are SGHRS and YFSETQ. The CDR3 is made up of 13 amino acids. V dropped 4 bases and J dropped 9 bases, with 14 bases sitting between them. The CDR3 spells CASSLNPSPEQFF. The CDR3 DNA sequence: TGCGCCAGCAGCCTGAATCCGAGCCCTGAGCAGTTCTTC.

CDR3 sequence: CSASGGPADTQYF. As DNA, the CDR3 is TGCAGTGCTTCGGGGGGGCCTGCAGATACGCAGTATTTT. This chain links TRBV20-1 with TRBJ2-3; 8 bases map to TRBD2. This CDR3 comprises 13 residues. Germline trimming cut 5 bases from V and 4 bases from J; bases unmatched to any gene: 5. Germline V gene lookup returns CDR1 DFQATT and CDR2 SNEGSKA (reference sequence).

This clonotype has more than one count but fewer than ten. The rearrangement links TRBV6-2 or TRBV6-3 to TRBJ2-1, with 16 bases lining up with TRBD2. Germline trimming cut 4 bases from V and 10 bases from J; bases unmatched to any gene: 4. The CDR3 sequence is 15 residues long. Germline V gene lookup returns CDR1 MNHEY and CDR2 SVGEGT. This chain's CDR3 is CASSSGLAGGREQFF. In DNA form, the CDR3 reads TGTGCCAGCAGTTCGGGACTAGCGGGGGGGCGAGAGCAGTTCTTC.

This clonotype was seen more than once but under ten times. The V call is TRBV3-1, the J call TRBJ2-5, with a tentative D call TRBD2 (6 bases). The CDR3 is made up of 16 amino acids. The germline V and J ends were trimmed by 5 bases and 5 bases, with 21 bases remaining between them. The germline gives CDR1 LGHDT, CDR2 YNNKEL (reference sequence). The chain's CDR3 is CASSEIRGIPPETQYF. For the CDR3, the DNA is TGTGCCAGCAGCGAGATCCGGGGGATCCCTCCCGAGACCCAGTACTTC.

This clonotype was picked up a small number of times. This rearrangement joins TRBV7-9 to TRBJ2-4; 8 nucleotides match TRBD2. CDR3 length: 16 residues. Losses at the gene ends were 5 bases for V and 8 bases for J; bases not matched to a gene: 14. Germline V lookup: CDR1 SEHNR, CDR2 FQNEAQ (reference sequence). The chain's CDR3 is CASSHGGGPRGDIQYF. CDR3 sequence (DNA): TGTGCCAGCAGCCACGGGGGGGGGCCCAGAGGAGACATTCAGTACTTC.

The chain recombines TRBV5-5 with TRBJ2-1, with 9 positions matching TRBD2. The V and J ends lost 5 bases and 5 bases, in that order; junction bases with no gene match: 8. This CDR3 comprises 15 residues. CDR1 is SGHKS, CDR2 YYEKEE, per germline (reference sequence). CDR3 region: CASSLSGGTNNEQFF. The CDR3 nucleotides read TGTGCCAGCAGTCTGAGCGGGGGGACTAACAATGAGCAGTTCTTC.

This clonotype was observed a few times. Here the CDR3 reads CASSLIPDTQYSYEQYF. The CDR3 coding sequence is TGTGCCAGCAGTTTAATCCCCGACACGCAGTACTCCTACGAGCAGTACTTC. This chain connects TRBV27 to TRBJ2-7; D is undetermined. The V gene's germline CDR1 is MNHEY and CDR2 SMNVEV (reference sequence). The ends were cut back, 2 bases at V and 0 bases at J, with 17 bases in the middle. The CDR3 runs 17 residues.

V is TRBV18 and J is TRBJ2-7; D may be TRBD1 (5 bases). CDR1 and CDR2 (germline): KGHSH, LQKENI. This CDR3 is built from 15 residues. Trimming took 2 bases from V and 4 from J, leaving 15 bases between them. The CDR3, as DNA: TGTGCCAGCTCACCAGGGGCAACTCAGAGGTACGAGCAGTACTTC. This codes for CASSPGATQRYEQYF.

The chain couples TRBV7-2 to TRBJ2-1; D is unclear. The V gene lost 6 bases and the J gene lost 3 bases, with 6 bases spanning the gap. CDR1 and CDR2 (germline): SGHTA, FQGNSA. The CDR3 runs to 12 residues. CDR3 loop: CASSDNYNEQFF. The CDR3 region has the DNA TGTGCCAGCAGTGACAACTACAATGAGCAGTTCTTC. Combining the CDR3 with reference TRBV7-2 and TRBJ2-1 gives the whole variable domain GAGVSQSPSNKVTEKGKDVELRCDPISGHTALYWYRQSLGQGLEFLIYFQGNSAPDKSGLPSDRFSAERTGGSVSTLTIQRTQQEDSAVYLCASSDNYNEQFFGPGTRLTVL.

In this sample, this clonotype turned up a few times. The J gene is TRBJ2-1, the V gene TRBV29-1; 8 positions agree with TRBD1. This CDR3 spans 12 amino acids. CDR1 is SQVTM, CDR2 ANQGSEA, per germline. V gave up 3 bases and J gave up 8 bases; unmatched junction bases: 3. The CDR3 nucleotides read TGCAGCGTTGATCAGGGGGCGTATGAGCAGTTCTTC. Its protein product is CSVDQGAYEQFF.

This clonotype has only a few counts. J is TRBJ1-4 and V is TRBV27; 7 bases are shared with TRBD1. Germline CDR1 MNHEY, CDR2 SMNVEV (reference sequence). The CDR3 runs 19 residues. V dropped 2 bases and J dropped 8; count of bases not matched to a gene: 20. CDR3 amino acids: CASSLKKQGSTTGREKLFF. CDR3 in DNA: TGTGCCAGCAGTTTAAAAAAACAGGGGTCGACGACCGGGCGGGAAAAACTGTTTTTT.

The gene calls are TRBV12-3 or TRBV12-4 and TRBJ1-5; no definite D call. The CDR3 runs to 13 residues. Trimming shortened V by 4 bases and J by 11 bases, and 15 bases separated the two germline ends. The CDR3 DNA reads TGTGCCAGCAGTTCCCACCCGGGCCAAACCCAGCATTTT. Translated, it gives CASSSHPGQTQHF.

This sequence joins TRBV6-5 and TRBJ1-2; tentative D call: TRBD1 (6 bases). V lost 6 bases, J lost 4 bases, and 15 bases lay in between. This CDR3 region has 14 residues. Germline-derived CDR1 and CDR2 are MNHEY and SVGAGI. The CDR3 sequence: CASREDRNSYGYTF. As DNA, the CDR3 is TGTGCCAGCAGGGAGGACAGAAACTCCTATGGCTACACCTTC.

This clonotype was picked up a small number of times. The chain couples TRBV12-5 to TRBJ2-2, with TRBD2 matching 8 bases. Germline V gives CDR1 LGHNT, CDR2 FRNRAP. The trim removed 2 bases at V and 4 bases at J, leaving 15 bases unmatched. The length of the CDR3 is 19 residues. The chain's CDR3 is CASGLSRVGTSTTTGELFF. CDR3 in DNA: TGTGCTAGTGGTTTGTCCCGCGTCGGGACTAGTACTACCACCGGGGAGCTGTTTTTT.

The V gene is TRBV7-8, the J gene TRBJ2-7; possible D gene TRBD2, 6 bases. Per germline, CDR1 SGHVS and CDR2 FQNEAQ. This CDR3 is 15 amino acids long. Between the trimmed V and J ends, which lost 5 bases and 5 bases, there was a span of 19 bases. The CDR3 sequence is CASSPGGDAVDEQYF. CDR3 in DNA: TGTGCCAGCAGCCCCGGCGGGGACGCGGTCGACGAGCAGTACTTC.